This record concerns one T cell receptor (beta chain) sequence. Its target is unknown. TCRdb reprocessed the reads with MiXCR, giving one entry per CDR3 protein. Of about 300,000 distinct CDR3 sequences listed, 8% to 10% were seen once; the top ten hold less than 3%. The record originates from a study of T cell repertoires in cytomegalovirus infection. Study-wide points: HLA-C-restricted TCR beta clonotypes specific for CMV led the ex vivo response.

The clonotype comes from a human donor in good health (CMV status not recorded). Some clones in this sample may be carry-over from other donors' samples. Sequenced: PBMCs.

CDR3 loop: CASTRLAETQYF. CDR3 nucleotides: TGTGCCAGCACTCGACTAGCCGAGACCCAGTACTTC. This chain connects TRBV2 to TRBJ2-5; 7 bases align to TRBD2. The V gene's germline CDR1 is SNHLY and CDR2 FYNNEI. The junction had 4 bases not matched to a gene; V was cut back by 7 bases and J by 5 bases. The CDR3 extends over 12 amino acids.